This T cell receptor (beta chain) came from a study of OX40 agonist ivuxolimab in advanced cancers. Trimming pared 1 base from V and 8 bases from J, leaving 14 bases between. The CDR3 contains 14 residues. Germline CDR1 MNHNS, CDR2 SASEGT. Produced via immunoSEQ multiplex PCR; TCRdb's table is partial and in-frame only. Among approximately 91,000 clones, around nine tenths were seen once, and the ten largest hold roughly 0.5%. This TCR was sampled from an adult with an advanced solid tumor such as melanoma, head and neck, liver or kidney cancer. The source material was CD4+ or CD8+ T cells sorted from blood, sampled in a trial of the OX40 agonist ivuxolimab. This chain joins TRBV6-1 and TRBJ1-1; D is unresolved. Written as DNA, the CDR3 is TGTGCCAGCAGTGAAGTTAACAGACTAAAGGAAGCTTTCTTT. Translated: CASSEVNRLKEAFF.